The source of this TCR beta chain is a study of patients and donors after allogeneic stem cell transplantation. MiXCR, applied by TCRdb to the RT-PCR reads, yields one record per CDR3 protein. The sample carries some 2,000 distinct CDR3 sequences, around 21% recorded once. CDR1 MNHEY and CDR2 SVGAGI come from the germline V gene. Trimming left V 0 bases short and J 6 bases short, with 9 bases between. This CDR3 contains 15 residues. This sequence originates from a human donor who was either an allogeneic HSCT recipient or a stem cell or donor lymphocyte infusion donor (not recorded which). It is not recorded whose cells these are; they may come from a transplant donor. The rearrangement joins TRBV6-5 to TRBJ1-6; the D gene is possibly TRBD1 (6 bases). Sample: blood, either unsorted or a sorted T cell fraction (not recorded which). The CDR3 region has the DNA TGTGCCAGCAGTTACTCGTGGACAGCTAATTCACCCCTCCACTTT. Protein product: CASSYSWTANSPLHF.